The table lists the clone carrying this T cell receptor (beta chain) with a count of one. What it binds is not known. CDR3 length: 11 amino acids. Germline V lookup: CDR1 SEHNR, CDR2 FQNEAQ (reference sequence). Trimming stripped 6 bases from V and 4 bases from J, with 7 bases between. A multiplex PCR was run with 60 Vbeta primers and 13 Jbeta primers. Using immunoSEQ multiplex PCR, the repertoire was profiled, and TCRdb retains in-frame clones only, with some absent. The sample lists more than 150,000 clones; less than 85% were seen once. This sample stems from a study of cytomegalovirus exposure and HLA in healthy donors. Study information: Among about 179 million T cells, an earlier analysis found around 100 million unique TCR beta sequences. As released early, the data held roughly 85 million unique TCRs from HLA-typed donors.

General study results and limits: It was confirmed in vitro that a few of the CMV-associated chains were specific for CMV antigens.

V usage is TRBV7-9 and J usage is TRBJ2-7; D gene unclear. The sequence was obtained from a girl aged 5 to 17 in good health and CMV-seropositive. Sequencing was performed on PBMCs. CDR3 in amino acids: CASSFNYEQYF. CDR3 in DNA: TGTGCCAGCAGTTTTAATTACGAGCAGTACTTC.